A selection of T cell receptor beta chains follows, all from one sample in a study of blood T cell repertoires in COVID-19. TCRdb keeps only in-frame clones here, not all; method: immunoSEQ multiplex PCR. The sample consists of a few hundred thousand clones, 80% of them appearing once. The sequencing sample was made of peripheral blood. These receptor sequences come from a woman in her 70s with acute or convalescent COVID-19. Both conserved end residues are part of each CDR3. D genes are given only for firm matches. Clone size is not always given. Where it is, it says once, few, many or a class for expanded clones.

NA,TRBJ2-7,TRBV5-6,NA,TGTGCCAGCAGCTTGGAGGGACGAGCGGGCTACGAGCAGTACTTC,CASSLEGRAGYEQYF
NA,TRBJ1-5,TRBV7-2,NA,TGTGCCAGCAGCCCCCTTGGTGGCAGTCAGCCCCAGCATTTT,CASSPLGGSQPQHF
NA,TRBJ1-3,TRBV5-6,NA,TGTGCCAGCAGCTTGATCCAGGGGCACTCTGGAAACACCATATATTTT,CASSLIQGHSGNTIYF
NA,TRBJ2-3,TRBV5-1,TRBD2,TGCGCCAGCAGCTTAACCCCAGCGGGGCTGACCACAGATACGCAGTATTTT,CASSLTPAGLTTDTQYF
NA,TRBJ1-1,TRBV11-3,NA,TGTGCCAGCAGCTTAGCCAGGGCCACTGAAGCTTTCTTT,CASSLARATEAFF
NA,TRBJ1-1,TRBV15,NA,TGTGCCACCAGCAGAGATCCCAGGGCCCGGACTGAAGCTTTCTTT,CATSRDPRARTEAFF
NA,TRBJ1-2,TRBV3-1/TRBV3-2,NA,TGTGCCAGCAGCCAGAAAGCGGGGTACTATGGCTACACCTTC,CASSQKAGYYGYTF
NA,TRBJ2-5,TRBV2,TRBD2,TGTGCCAGCAGTGAACACAGCGGGGGGGCAGAGACCCAGTACTTC,CASSEHSGGAETQYF
NA,TRBJ1-5,TRBV7-2,TRBD1,TGTGCCAGCAGCTTAGGGGACAGAAGGCATCAGCCCCAGCATTTT,CASSLGDRRHQPQHF
NA,TRBJ1-4,TRBV9,NA,TGTGCCAGCAGCCTCCGAGGAATCGGAACTAATGAAAAACTGTTTTTT,CASSLRGIGTNEKLFF
NA,TRBJ1-5,TRBV10-2,NA,TGCGCCAGCAGTGAACCAGGAGGGGCTCAGCCCCAGCATTTT,CASSEPGGAQPQHF
once,TRBJ2-5,TRBV10-2,NA,TGCGCCAGCGGGCGTGGGGGGTCGGCTGAGACCCAGTACTTC,CASGRGGSAETQYF
few,TRBJ1-4,TRBV4-3,NA,TGCGCCAGCAGCCAAGTACGGGACCTGCGGGGGACTAATGAAAAACTGTTTTTT,CASSQVRDLRGTNEKLFF
few,TRBJ2-3,TRBV29-1,TRBD2,TGCAGCGTAGCCCCCCCCGGGGGGGCCGGCACAGATACGCAGTATTTT,CSVAPPGGAGTDTQYF
few,TRBJ1-2,TRBV29-1,NA,TGCAGCGTCTACAGGCGCTATGGCTACACCTTC,CSVYRRYGYTF
NA,TRBJ2-1,TRBV7-3,TRBD1,TGTGCCAGCAGCACCCACCGGGACAGCCTCTACAATGAGCAGTTCTTC,CASSTHRDSLYNEQFF
NA,TRBJ2-7,TRBV24-1,TRBD2,TGTGCCACCAGTGCCGCGGGGGGAGGTGCCAACTACGAGCAGTACTTC,CATSAAGGGANYEQYF
NA,TRBJ2-1,TRBV5-4,NA,TGTGCCAGCAGCCCCGGGGGACTCACCTACAATGAGCAGTTCTTC,CASSPGGLTYNEQFF
NA,TRBJ1-2,TRBV4-2,TRBD1,TGTGCCAGCAGCCCCTGGGACAGGGATAGTAACTATGGCTACACCTTC,CASSPWDRDSNYGYTF
NA,TRBJ2-7,TRBV6-2/TRBV6-3,TRBD1,TGTGCCAGCAGTTACGTCGGCCAGGGGGCTTACGAGCAGTACTTC,CASSYVGQGAYEQYF
few,TRBJ1-5,TRBV24-1,NA,TGTGCCACCGAAGACAAATATAGCAATCAGCCCCAGCATTTT,CATEDKYSNQPQHF
few,TRBJ1-3,TRBV18,NA,TGTGCCAGCCTGTTGGAGTCTGGAAACACCATATATTTT,CASLLESGNTIYF
NA,TRBJ2-1,TRBV30,NA,TGTGCCTGGAGTGGGACCACCCGTGGGGGCCAGTTCTTC,CAWSGTTRGGQFF
NA,TRBJ1-4,TRBV7-6,NA,TGTGCCAGCAGTCTAGAGGGTATAAATCTGGGGTCAACTAATGAAAAACTGTTTTTT,CASSLEGINLGSTNEKLFF
NA,TRBJ1-4,TRBV5-1,NA,TGCGCCAGCAGCCTGATGTCAGGCCCCCCGAATGAAAAACTGTTTTTT,CASSLMSGPPNEKLFF
once,TRBJ2-7,TRBV12-3/TRBV12-4,TRBD1,TGTGCCAGCAGCCAGACAGGGTCCTACGAGCAGTACTTC,CASSQTGSYEQYF
NA,TRBJ2-5,TRBV7-2,NA,TGTGCCAGCAGCCCCGCGCCCCGAGAGACCCAGTACTTC,CASSPAPRETQYF
NA,TRBJ1-5,TRBV18,TRBD1,TGTGCCAGCTCACCACTACCAGGGGGAACGATAGGTCAGCCCCAGCATTTT,CASSPLPGGTIGQPQHF
many,TRBJ2-7,TRBV9,TRBD1,TGTGCCAGCAGCGAGGGGGACAGGGACTACGAGCAGTACTTC,CASSEGDRDYEQYF
NA,TRBJ2-1,TRBV13,NA,TGTGCCAGCAGTTCGGGATCCTACAATGAGCAGTTCTTC,CASSSGSYNEQFF
few,TRBJ2-5,TRBV3-1/TRBV3-2,TRBD2,TGTGCCAGCAGCCAAGATTTTTCCGGGACTAGCGGGAAAGAGACCCAGTACTTC,CASSQDFSGTSGKETQYF
NA,TRBJ2-2,TRBV5-1,TRBD1,TGCGCCAGCAGGATCAACCAGGGGGCGAACACCGGGGAGCTGTTTTTT,CASRINQGANTGELFF
NA,TRBJ2-7,TRBV5-1,TRBD2,TGCGCCAGCAGCTTGAGCGGGGGCTCCTACGAGCAGTACTTC,CASSLSGGSYEQYF
NA,TRBJ1-6,TRBV6-1,NA,TGTGCCAGCAGTGAAGTTGCAGGGGCCTCTATTAATTCACCCCTCCACTTT,CASSEVAGASINSPLHF
NA,TRBJ2-5,TRBV2,TRBD2,TGTGCCAGCAGCGAGCGGGGGGGGCAAGAGACCCAGTACTTC,CASSERGGQETQYF
NA,TRBJ2-1,TRBV2,TRBD2,TGTGCCAGCAGTGAGGGGACTAGCGGATACAATGAGCAGTTCTTC,CASSEGTSGYNEQFF
NA,TRBJ1-1,TRBV11-2,NA,TGTGCCAGCAGCTTAGAGCGGATCTACACGGCTTTCTTT,CASSLERIYTAFF
NA,TRBJ2-5,TRBV7-3,TRBD2,TGTGCCAGCAGCTTGACTAGCGGGGGTCAAGAGACCCAGTACTTC,CASSLTSGGQETQYF
once,TRBJ1-3,TRBV2,TRBD1,TGTGCCAGCAGTCCCGCGACAGGGGGAAACACCATATATTTT,CASSPATGGNTIYF
few,TRBJ1-1,TRBV27,NA,TGTGCCAGCAGCAACGCCGGGAGAGGGAACACTGAAGCTTTCTTT,CASSNAGRGNTEAFF
NA,TRBJ1-1,TRBV9,TRBD1,TGTGCCAGCAGCGAAACAGGGGACACTGAAGCTTTCTTT,CASSETGDTEAFF
NA,TRBJ2-7,TRBV7-2,NA,TGTGCCAGCAGCTTAGCCCTACTCAATTACGAGCAGTACTTC,CASSLALLNYEQYF
NA,TRBJ2-7,TRBV5-4,NA,TGTGCCAGCAGCTGGGCAGGGTCGAACGAGCAGTACTTC,CASSWAGSNEQYF
NA,TRBJ1-5,TRBV15,TRBD1,TGTGCCACCAGCAGAGATGAACAGGGGGTTGGTGGCAATCAGCCCCAGCATTTT,CATSRDEQGVGGNQPQHF
NA,TRBJ2-3,TRBV19,NA,TGTGCCAGTAGTCCCGGGACAAATCGCCTCACAGATACGCAGTATTTT,CASSPGTNRLTDTQYF
NA,TRBJ1-4,TRBV2,NA,TGTGCCAGCAGTGGGGGTAGGGGAAATGAAAAACTGTTTTTT,CASSGGRGNEKLFF
NA,TRBJ2-7,TRBV4-3,NA,TGCGCCAGCAGCCAAGGACCACAGCCGGGATACGAGCAGTACTTC,CASSQGPQPGYEQYF